A selection of T cell receptor beta chains follows, all from one sample in a study of cytomegalovirus exposure and HLA in healthy donors. The protocol was immunoSEQ multiplex PCR, while the TCRdb copy is restricted to in-frame clones and leaves out a portion. The sample lists roughly 140,000 clones, almost 80% seen once, with under 0.8% in the top ten. Source material: PBMCs. These receptors all come from a male donor in good health and CMV-seronegative. Both conserved end residues are part of each CDR3. The D gene is left open where the match is weak. Not all rows give a size; the values are once, few, many and, for expanded clones, a class.

TRBJ2-7,-,-,TRBV7-2,TGTGCCAGCAGCTTAAAGTCCGGGGGCGAGCAGTACTTC,CASSLKSGGEQYF
TRBJ2-6,-,-,TRBV5-1,TGCGCCAGCAGCGCGGGACAGACCTCTGGGGCCAACGTCCTGACTTTC,CASSAGQTSGANVLTF
TRBJ2-1,TRBD2,-,TRBV5-4,TGTGCCAGCAGCCCGCGACGGACTAGCGGGGCCAATGAGCAGTTCTTC,CASSPRRTSGANEQFF
TRBJ2-7,TRBD2,-,TRBV6-6,TGTGCCAGCAGGGTGGGGGGGGTGGACTCCTACGAGCAGTACTTC,CASRVGGVDSYEQYF
TRBJ1-1,-,-,TRBV6-1,TGTGCCAGCAGTCTGGGACTTTCCGAAGCTTTCTTT,CASSLGLSEAFF
TRBJ1-2,TRBD1,few,TRBV11-2,TGTGCCAGCAGGTCGACAGGGAACGGCGGCTACACCTTC,CASRSTGNGGYTF
TRBJ2-7,TRBD1,-,TRBV12-5,TGTGCTAGTGGAAGGGACAGGACCCTTCAACCCTCCGAGCAGTACTTC,CASGRDRTLQPSEQYF
TRBJ2-1,TRBD2,-,TRBV30,TGTGCCTGGAGTGGGAGCGGGGGCCTCAGGGATGAGCAGTTCTTC,CAWSGSGGLRDEQFF
TRBJ1-4,-,once,TRBV4-3,TGCGCCAGCAGCCAAGATTGGAGGGGAGGGGATGAAAAACTGTTTTTT,CASSQDWRGGDEKLFF
TRBJ2-5,TRBD1,-,TRBV18,TGTGCCAGCTCACCGCTGGGGGACAGGGGGCAAGAGACCCAGTACTTC,CASSPLGDRGQETQYF
TRBJ1-1,-,-,TRBV6-5,TGTGCCAGCAAAAGGGGCGCGAAACTCAATTCTGAAGCTTTCTTT,CASKRGAKLNSEAFF
TRBJ2-2,-,-,TRBV5-1,TGCGCCAGCAGCCTCACAGCCACCGGGGAGCTGTTTTTT,CASSLTATGELFF
TRBJ1-4,TRBD1,-,TRBV7-2,TGTGCCAGCAGCTTAGCGCCGGGACAGGGCGCAACTAATGAAAAACTGTTTTTT,CASSLAPGQGATNEKLFF
TRBJ2-5,TRBD1,-,TRBV30,TGTGCCTGGAGTACAGGGGAAGAGACCCAGTACTTC,CAWSTGEETQYF
TRBJ1-3,-,few,TRBV9,TGTGCCAGCAGCGTAGCTGGCACATCTGGAAACACCATATATTTT,CASSVAGTSGNTIYF
TRBJ1-4,-,-,TRBV9,TGTGCCAGCACCTTGGGGCAGGGACTGTCAACTAATGAAAAACTGTTTTTT,CASTLGQGLSTNEKLFF
TRBJ1-1,TRBD1,-,TRBV5-1,TGCGCCAGCAGCGAGGGACAGGGTATGAACACTGAAGCTTTCTTT,CASSEGQGMNTEAFF
TRBJ1-6,TRBD1,-,TRBV27,TGTGCCAGCAGTTTACGCAGGGGGGATAATTCACCCCTCCACTTT,CASSLRRGDNSPLHF
TRBJ2-3,TRBD2,-,TRBV7-9,TGTTCCAGCAGCCAATATAGCGGGAGCACAGATACGCAGTATTTT,CSSSQYSGSTDTQYF
TRBJ1-1,TRBD1,-,TRBV6-7,TGTGCCAGCAGCCGGACAGGAGGGACTGAAGCTTTCTTT,CASSRTGGTEAFF
TRBJ1-4,TRBD1,-,TRBV4-3,TGCGCCAGCAGCCAAGATCGTGGGACAGGGGGTGCAACTAATGAAAAACTGTTTTTT,CASSQDRGTGGATNEKLFF
TRBJ1-2,-,-,TRBV25-1,TGTGCCAGCAGTGAAGGAGGTCTAGGGACTCTAGGGCATGGCTACACCTTC,CASSEGGLGTLGHGYTF
TRBJ1-1,TRBD1,-,TRBV4-3,TGCGCCAGCAGCCAACAGGGGGACACTGAAGCTTTCTTT,CASSQQGDTEAFF
TRBJ2-7,-,few,TRBV5-8,TGTGCCAGCAGCTTGTCGCCAGGGGCCTACGAGCAGTACTTC,CASSLSPGAYEQYF
TRBJ2-1,TRBD1,once,TRBV6-6,TGTGCCAGCAGTTATCCCCAGGACAGGGACCGGCAGTTCTTC,CASSYPQDRDRQFF
TRBJ2-5,-,-,TRBV2,TGTGCCAGCAGGCCGGACAGACCCTCCCAGGAGACCCAGTACTTC,CASRPDRPSQETQYF
TRBJ1-4,-,few,TRBV28,TGTGCCAGCAGTATTCTGGGGGGACTGTTTTTT,CASSILGGLFF
TRBJ1-6,-,-,TRBV2,TGTGCCAGCAGTGGGGTCGGAGCACATAATGGTTCACCCCTCCACTTT,CASSGVGAHNGSPLHF
TRBJ1-6,-,-,TRBV30,TGTGCCTGGACCTTTGTCGGGGTAAACAATTCACCCCTCCACTTT,CAWTFVGVNNSPLHF
TRBJ1-4,TRBD1,-,TRBV7-8,TGTGCCAGCAGCTTGAGGGGGCGCGATGAAAAACTGTTTTTT,CASSLRGRDEKLFF
TRBJ2-7,TRBD1,-,TRBV11-2,TGTGCCAGCAGCTTAGATTCCAGGGGGAACGAGCAGTACTTC,CASSLDSRGNEQYF
TRBJ1-5,-,-,TRBV4-2,TGTGCCAGCAGCCAAGACCTGTTCGAGGGCAATCAGCCCCAGCATTTT,CASSQDLFEGNQPQHF
TRBJ2-7,TRBD1,-,TRBV7-2,TGTGCCAGCAGCTTACCGGGACAGGGTTACGAGCAGTACTTC,CASSLPGQGYEQYF
TRBJ2-5,-,once,TRBV7-9,TGTGCCAGCAGCTTTGACAGCCAAGAGACCCAGTACTTC,CASSFDSQETQYF
TRBJ1-5,-,-,TRBV7-9,TGTTCCAGTCATTCAGGCGACGGCAATCAGCCCCAGCATTTT,CSSHSGDGNQPQHF
TRBJ2-7,-,few,TRBV7-2,TGTGCCAGCAGCTTAGCGTACGGGGTCCTATACGAGCAGTACTTC,CASSLAYGVLYEQYF
TRBJ2-3,-,-,TRBV6-5,TGTGCCAGCAGTTCGTGGGAGCCATCAGATACGCAGTATTTT,CASSSWEPSDTQYF
TRBJ2-5,TRBD1,-,TRBV10-3,TGTGCCATCAGTGAGTCGGGACAGGGGTTAGAGTACTTC,CAISESGQGLEYF
TRBJ1-1,-,-,TRBV7-9,TGTGCCAGCAGCTTTGGCCTCGGCGGGACTGAAGCTTTCTTT,CASSFGLGGTEAFF
TRBJ2-7,TRBD2,-,TRBV7-9,TGTGCCAGCGCCCGGGGGGGTTCCTACTACGAGCAGTACTTC,CASARGGSYYEQYF
TRBJ2-1,TRBD1,once,TRBV6-1,TGTGCCAGCAGTTTCGACAGGGGATCCTACAATGAGCAGTTCTTC,CASSFDRGSYNEQFF
TRBJ2-1,-,-,TRBV9,TGTGCCAGCAGCAAGAGCGACAATGAGCAGTTCTTC,CASSKSDNEQFF
TRBJ2-1,-,-,TRBV6-6,TGTGCCAGCAATACAGGAGACTCCTACAATGAGCAGTTCTTC,CASNTGDSYNEQFF
TRBJ1-5,-,-,TRBV2,TGTGCCAGCAGTGAAGGGTCGGACAGCAGCAATCAGCCCCAGCATTTT,CASSEGSDSSNQPQHF
TRBJ2-5,-,-,TRBV7-6,TGTGCCAGCAGCTTGCAATGGACTTCGGCCCAGTACTTC,CASSLQWTSAQYF
TRBJ2-1,TRBD2,-,TRBV5-1,TGCGCCAGCAGCCCGGACGGGGGGGCGAGAAATGAGCAGTTCTTC,CASSPDGGARNEQFF
TRBJ2-3,-,few,TRBV29-1,TGCAGCGCATACAGAGACACAGATACGCAGTATTTT,CSAYRDTDTQYF
TRBJ2-7,TRBD2,-,TRBV7-9,TGTGCCAGCAGCTTAGTAACTAGCGGATTTTACGAGCAGTACTTC,CASSLVTSGFYEQYF
TRBJ1-2,-,once,TRBV6-5,TGTGCCAGCAGCCCTAGGAGGGCTTATGGCTACACCTTC,CASSPRRAYGYTF
TRBJ2-2,-,-,TRBV19,TGTGCCAGTAGTCTACAGGCCATGAACACCGGGGAGCTGTTTTTT,CASSLQAMNTGELFF
TRBJ1-3,TRBD1,-,TRBV5-1,TGCGCCAGCAGCCGGGACAGGGGGCCTGGAAACACCATATATTTT,CASSRDRGPGNTIYF
TRBJ2-1,TRBD2,few,TRBV29-1,TGCAGCGTAGAAACCGGACTAGCGGGAGGGTTTGAGCAGTTCTTC,CSVETGLAGGFEQFF
TRBJ1-4,TRBD1,-,TRBV6-6,TGTGCCAGCAGTTATGACGGGACAGTTAATGAAAAACTGTTTTTT,CASSYDGTVNEKLFF
TRBJ2-1,TRBD1,-,TRBV18,TGTGCCAGCTCACCTACGCGGACAGGGGGTAAGACCTACAATGAGCAGTTCTTC,CASSPTRTGGKTYNEQFF
TRBJ1-6,TRBD1,few,TRBV5-8,TGTGCCAGCAGATACAGGGGCAGCTCCTATAATTCACCCCTCCACTTT,CASRYRGSSYNSPLHF
TRBJ1-2,-,-,TRBV5-1,TGCGCCAGCAGGGCGGGGGTAGGTGGCTACACCTTC,CASRAGVGGYTF
TRBJ1-1,-,-,TRBV10-3,TGTGCCATCAAGCAAGCCCAACGGGTGACTGAAGCTTTCTTT,CAIKQAQRVTEAFF
TRBJ2-1,TRBD2,-,TRBV7-6,TGTGCCAGCAGCTTAGCGGTAGCGGGAGGGCCTGGGTGGTGGAATGAGCAGTTCTTC,CASSLAVAGGPGWWNEQFF